The rows below give T cell receptor beta chains drawn from one sample of a study of blood T cell repertoires in COVID-19. Produced via immunoSEQ multiplex PCR; TCRdb's table is partial and in-frame only. The repertoire holds some 160,000 clones, with roughly nine tenths as singletons. Sequencing used peripheral blood. These receptors were taken from a woman aged 55-70 years with active COVID-19. The CDR3 runs from the conserved cysteine through the conserved F or W. A D gene is named only where the DNA matches it firmly. Only some rows state a clone size, as once, few, many or a class for expanded clones.

NA	TRBD1	TRBJ2-7	TRBV18	TGTGCCAGCTCACCCACCTTAGGACAGGGGCTAAAGTACTTC	CASSPTLGQGLKYF
NA	NA	TRBJ2-7	TRBV28	TGTGCCAGCAGTAACCCCGCCACAGGGACGTACGAGCAGTACTTC	CASSNPATGTYEQYF
NA	TRBD1	TRBJ1-4	TRBV6-2/TRBV6-3	TGTGCCAGCAGTCCAGGGGGGATTCGCAATGAAAAACTGTTTTTT	CASSPGGIRNEKLFF
few	TRBD1	TRBJ2-3	TRBV7-9	TGTGCCAGCAGCTTAGGGCTCCAGGGGGCAGATACGCAGTATTTT	CASSLGLQGADTQYF
NA	TRBD1	TRBJ2-7	TRBV7-3	TGTGCCAGCAGCTTCTCCGGGACAGGGAACTACGAGCAGTACTTC	CASSFSGTGNYEQYF
NA	TRBD1	TRBJ1-5	TRBV19	TGTGCCAGTAGTAAGGGACAGGGCAATCAGCCCCAGCATTTT	CASSKGQGNQPQHF
NA	NA	TRBJ2-2	TRBV29-1	TGCAGCGTTGGCCGACAGAACACCGGGGAGCTGTTTTTT	CSVGRQNTGELFF
NA	NA	TRBJ1-2	TRBV9	TGTGCCAGCAGCGTAGAACCGGAGGGTTTTGGCTACACCTTC	CASSVEPEGFGYTF
NA	NA	TRBJ2-5	TRBV3-1/TRBV3-2	TGTGCCAGCAGCCCACAGGAGTACCAAGAGACCCAGTACTTC	CASSPQEYQETQYF
NA	NA	TRBJ1-2	TRBV5-4	TGTGCCAGCAGCTCTCTGTTAGGCTACACCTTC	CASSSLLGYTF
NA	NA	TRBJ1-1	TRBV4-1	TGCGCCAGCAGCCTTGGCGGGGACACTGAAGCTTTCTTT	CASSLGGDTEAFF
NA	NA	TRBJ1-3	TRBV9	TGTGCCAGCAGCTCTCGACTGCAGAGCTCTGGAAACACCATATATTTT	CASSSRLQSSGNTIYF
once	TRBD1	TRBJ2-1	TRBV18	TGTGCCAGCTCACCAAGGAGGACAGGAGACAATGAGCAGTTCTTC	CASSPRRTGDNEQFF
NA	TRBD1	TRBJ1-1	TRBV18	TGTGCCAGCTCACGTTCCTCAGGCTTAGGGGGCGAAGCTTTCTTT	CASSRSSGLGGEAFF
NA	NA	TRBJ1-6	TRBV10-1	TGCGCCAGCAGTGAATTTGGCCGATCACCCCTCCACTTT	CASSEFGRSPLHF
NA	NA	TRBJ2-3	TRBV12-3/TRBV12-4	TGTGCCAGCAGTTTTTTCGCAGATACGCAGTATTTT	CASSFFADTQYF
NA	NA	TRBJ1-5	TRBV21-1	TGTGCCAGCAGCAAAGGAGAGAGGACTCGAAGCAATCAGCCCCAGCATTTT	CASSKGERTRSNQPQHF
NA	NA	TRBJ2-1	TRBV12-1	TGTGCCAGCAGCTTGCCCCGACCGCGGGTATGCTCCTACAATGAGCAGTTCTTC	CASSLPRPRVCSYNEQFF
NA	NA	TRBJ1-2	TRBV29-1	TGCAGCGTAAACAGGGAGGGAAACTATGGCTACACCTTC	CSVNREGNYGYTF
NA	NA	TRBJ2-1	TRBV6-5	TGTGCCAGCAGTCGCGGGATAGGAGTCTACAATGAGCAGTTCTTC	CASSRGIGVYNEQFF
NA	NA	TRBJ2-3	TRBV4-1	TGCGCCAGCAGCCAAGATGGGCCAGATACGCAGTATTTT	CASSQDGPDTQYF
NA	NA	TRBJ1-4	TRBV4-1	TGCGCCAGCAGCCAAGAAGGTTGGGCTGCCCCTAATGAAAAACTGTTTTTT	CASSQEGWAAPNEKLFF
NA	NA	TRBJ2-1	TRBV29-1	TGCAGCATATCGGGACTCGATAATTCCTACAATGAGCAGTTCTTC	CSISGLDNSYNEQFF
few	NA	TRBJ2-1	TRBV27	TGTGCCAGCAGCGGGTCCCCGAAATCCTACAATGAGCAGTTCTTC	CASSGSPKSYNEQFF
NA	NA	TRBJ2-1	TRBV5-1	TGCGCCAGCAGCTCCCAAGCTTGGTCTGAGCAGTTCTTC	CASSSQAWSEQFF
NA	TRBD2	TRBJ2-7	TRBV6-5	TGTGCCAGCAGTAGGGGAGGGGACTACGAGCAGTACTTC	CASSRGGDYEQYF
NA	NA	TRBJ2-7	TRBV21-1	TGTGCCAGCAGCAAAGAAGGAAAAACGACAGGGGCGGATTACGAGCAGTACTTC	CASSKEGKTTGADYEQYF
NA	TRBD1	TRBJ1-1	TRBV4-2	TGTGCCAGCAGCCTTAGGGGGCGGAGCACTGAAGCTTTCTTT	CASSLRGRSTEAFF
once	TRBD1	TRBJ1-5	TRBV7-8	TGTGCCAGCAGCTTACAAGCTTGGACAGGGGGGCCTTTTAGCAATCAGCCCCAGCATTTT	CASSLQAWTGGPFSNQPQHF
NA	NA	TRBJ1-2	TRBV19	TGTGCCAGTAGTCCCAGGACTGTTTGGGGCTACACCTTC	CASSPRTVWGYTF
once	NA	TRBJ2-3	TRBV19	TGTGCCAGTAGTATAGTTGAGCGTCGAGATACGCAGTATTTT	CASSIVERRDTQYF
once	TRBD2	TRBJ2-1	TRBV27	TGTGCCAGCAGTATCAGCGGGAGTCGAAATGAGCAGTTCTTC	CASSISGSRNEQFF
NA	TRBD1	TRBJ2-7	TRBV7-9	TGTGCCAGCAGCTTAGCCCCGACAGGGGGTGGGCACGAGCAGTACTTC	CASSLAPTGGGHEQYF
NA	NA	TRBJ2-1	TRBV24-1	TGTGCCACCAGTAGACTAGTCCCCAATGAGCAGTTCTTC	CATSRLVPNEQFF
NA	NA	TRBJ2-1	TRBV7-9	TGTGCCAGCAGCTACGGACAGTACAATGAGCAGTTCTTC	CASSYGQYNEQFF
few	NA	TRBJ1-2	TRBV28	TGTGCCAGCAGGCGAGCGGGTGTCGGGGGAGGGAACTATGGCTACACCTTC	CASRRAGVGGGNYGYTF
NA	TRBD2	TRBJ2-7	TRBV4-3	TGCGCCAGCAGCCAAGCCGTAGCGGGAGGAGGCTACGAGCAGTACTTC	CASSQAVAGGGYEQYF
NA	NA	TRBJ2-7	TRBV5-1	TGCGCCAGCAGCCCGCCGGGCAGGGGGCAGTACTTC	CASSPPGRGQYF
NA	TRBD1	TRBJ1-4	TRBV29-1	TGCAGCGTTGAAGACCAGAGGGGGCGCAATGAAAAACTGTTTTTT	CSVEDQRGRNEKLFF